The TCR beta chain described here comes from a study of T cell responses to AZD1222 COVID-19 vaccine. The study's findings and limits: Reportedly, nearly half of unique spike TCRs recognized epitopes outside B.1.351/B.1.1.7 mutations. Every sample of the repertoires postdated the peak T cell response. Spike-wide coverage was observed for vaccine-associated CD4 TCRs, with dominant responses at 160-218 and 743-854. Mostly white British, mostly female donors; authors suggested clonal diversity may be underestimated.

Libraries were prepared by immunoSEQ multiplex PCR; TCRdb keeps only in-frame clonotypes and omits some of them. The data show 100,000 to 130,000 clones, roughly nine tenths seen once. The CDR3 has 14 amino acids. Germline values: CDR1 SGHRS, CDR2 YFSETQ. The V end lost 0 bases, the J end lost 11 bases, and 12 bases lay between the germline ends. This clone was counted once. The antigen remains unidentified. The rearrangement joins TRBV5-1 to TRBJ1-6; D is uncertain. The sequencing here drew on peripheral blood, taken on day 0 of MenACWY control vaccination. This TCR was recovered from an adult in good health. Here the CDR3 reads CASSLGAPGTPLHF. The DNA of the CDR3 is TGCGCCAGCAGCTTGGGGGCACCAGGAACACCCCTCCACTTT.